This TCR beta chain was sequenced in a study of Graves' ophthalmopathy and Graves' hyperthyroidism (dated by TCRdb to the late 2010s). Some background on the complete study: Peripheral blood was collected before any treatment was given, at the time of initial diagnosis. TCR beta repertoire signatures were used to distinguish Graves' ophthalmopathy from Graves' hyperthyroidism and to predict progression to ophthalmopathy. In total, 135 blood samples were TCR-sequenced: approximately 42 ophthalmopathy, under 85 hyperthyroidism and some 17 hyperthyroidism-to-ophthalmopathy patients. To explore V-J signatures that separate ophthalmopathy from hyperthyroidism, a discovery set of fewer than 110 patients was enrolled, consisting of about 45 with ophthalmopathy and fewer than 60 with stable hyperthyroidism. For independent validation, a separate cohort was made up of 18 hyperthyroidism patients plus 17 patients who later progressed from hyperthyroidism to ophthalmopathy. In roughly six hyperthyroidism patients, the T-cell repertoires found in thyroid tissue were compared with those found in blood. Following sampling, methimazole starting at 30 mg daily was administered to hyperthyroidism patients, and high-dose intravenous methylprednisolone was administered to ophthalmopathy patients.

This clonotype was seen ten or more times. Its binding antigen is unknown. Base qualities are not provided; no much larger clone lies one nucleotide away. Study-wide conclusions, independent of this receptor: Most of the expanded thyroid clonotypes with a frequency above 0.001 were also detected in blood, and it was suggested that the thyroid immune response may be reflected by blood repertoires. In validation, the model predicted ophthalmopathy progression with more than 55% sensitivity and roughly 72% specificity; more than ten predicted patients were CT-confirmed with GO in a median of around 6 months. Ophthalmopathy was separated from stable hyperthyroidism by the 13-signature model with roughly 87% sensitivity and 81.08% specificity in cross-validation and with 80%/75% in the test set. Sample size was not statistically predetermined, and group allocation was not concealed from the investigators.

Ophthalmopathy patients were characterized by moderately to severely active disease, a Clinical Activity Score of at least 3, a NOSPECS grade of at least 4, and a disease duration under 3 months. Patients with other autoimmune diseases, uncontrolled infections, pregnancy or lactation were excluded from the study. Diagnosis was based on clinical symptoms, serum thyroxine, TRAb, thyroid ultrasound and orbital computed tomography. Using Ficoll-Paque density gradient centrifugation, PBMCs were isolated from 9.5 to 10 ml of fresh peripheral blood. Trizol reagent was used to extract the total RNA, and its quality was then checked on an Agilent 2100 Bioanalyzer. For repertoire sequencing, TCR beta CDR3 regions were amplified from RNA transcripts. The first round of RT-PCR was done with HTBI primers and the Qiagen OneStep RT-PCR kit, and was followed by a second round of multiplex PCR, then size selection and purification. The libraries underwent paired-end sequencing with 100 bp reads on an Illumina HiSeq2000. In the original analysis: SOAPnuke was used to process the reads, throwing out any read that had adapters, had uncalled bases, had a mean Phred below 15, or lacked an exact constant-primer or identifier match. High-quality paired reads were merged with COPE v1.2.5. Each unique nucleotide sequence was defined as a clonotype, and clonotypes were aligned to IMGT TRB V, D and J references with MiTCR v1.1. The analysis was limited to V-J combinations with a frequency above 0.0001, which together covered approximately 99% of repertoires. A TCR clonal expansion and chaos score per V-J combination was defined as the ratio of F50 clonal expansion to chaos observed in the TCRdist matrix. Features were reduced by Welch's t-statistics and random forest to approximately 13 V-J combinations, which fed a naive Bayes classifier. The similarity between thyroid and blood repertoires was quantified using the Morisita-Horn index. TCRdb ran its own pipeline on the public reads, namely fastp trimming at Q25 and MiXCR clone calling, and kept in-frame beta chains. Each CDR3 protein gets just one entry, which takes the most common genes and DNA from the rows behind it. These V and J calls derive from TCRdb rather than the authors' analysis. The sample data list about 57,000 distinct CDR3 sequences, and under 55% of these were observed just once. In total, the top ten clones hold over 4% of the sample.

The origin of this receptor is an adult woman with Graves' ophthalmopathy. Sample: peripheral blood.

The encoded CDR3 is CASRGDYTKSYEQYF. The nucleotide sequence reads TGTGCCAGCAGGGGAGACTACACGAAATCCTACGAGCAGTACTTC. The V and J genes are TRBV28 and TRBJ2-7, and TRBD2 may be the D gene, going by 5 matching bases. The junction carries 16 bases between V and J, which are trimmed by 6 bases and 1 base respectively. As encoded in the germline V gene, CDR1 is MDHEN while CDR2 is SYDVKM. From the cysteine through the phenylalanine, the CDR3 covers 15 amino acids. The DNA shown is the 45-base CDR3, in frame from base 1. Extended through the reference TRBV28 and TRBJ2-7 proteins, this CDR3 yields the full variable domain: DVKVTQSSRYLVKRTGEKVFLECVQDMDHENMFWYRQDPGLGLRLIYFSYDVKMKEKGDIPEGYSVSREKKERFSLILESASTNQTSMYLCASRGDYTKSYEQYFGPGTRLTVT.